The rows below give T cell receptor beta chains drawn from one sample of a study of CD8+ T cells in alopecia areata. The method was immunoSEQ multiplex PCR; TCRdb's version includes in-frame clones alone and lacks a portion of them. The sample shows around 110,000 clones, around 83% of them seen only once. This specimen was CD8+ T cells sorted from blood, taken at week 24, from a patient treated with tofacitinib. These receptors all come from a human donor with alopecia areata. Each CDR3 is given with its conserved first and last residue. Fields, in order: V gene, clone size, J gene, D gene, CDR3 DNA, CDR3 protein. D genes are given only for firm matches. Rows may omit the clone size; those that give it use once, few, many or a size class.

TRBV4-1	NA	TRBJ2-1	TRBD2	TGCGCCAGCAGCCATCCCTCCGGGGGGGCGGGCGCCTACAATGAGCAGTTCTTC	CASSHPSGGAGAYNEQFF
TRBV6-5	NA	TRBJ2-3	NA	TGTGCCAGCAGTCCCTACAGGGCAGATACGCAGTATTTT	CASSPYRADTQYF
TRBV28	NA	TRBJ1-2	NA	TGTGCCAGCAGTGCCAGGCCTTCCTATGGCTACACCTTC	CASSARPSYGYTF
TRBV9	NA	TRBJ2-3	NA	TGTGCCAGCAGCGTAGGAACGGGCACAGATACGCAGTATTTT	CASSVGTGTDTQYF
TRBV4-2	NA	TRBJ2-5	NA	TGTGCCACAATGGCAGAGTCGGGGACCCAGTACTTC	CATMAESGTQYF
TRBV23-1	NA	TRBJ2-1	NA	TGCGCCAGCAGTAGGGGGGGCGTCAATGAGCAGTTCTTC	CASSRGGVNEQFF
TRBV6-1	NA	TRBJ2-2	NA	TGTGCCAGCAGTGAAACAGGGTTTAGTGACACCGGGGAGCTGTTTTTT	CASSETGFSDTGELFF
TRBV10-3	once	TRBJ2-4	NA	TGTGCCATCAGTGAGCCGGGGACGGGACCCGTCGAAAACATTCAGTACTTC	CAISEPGTGPVENIQYF
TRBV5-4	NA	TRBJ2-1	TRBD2	TGTGCCAGCACCCTGGGACTAGCGGACTCCAATGAGCAGTTCTTC	CASTLGLADSNEQFF
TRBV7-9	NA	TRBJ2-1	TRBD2	TGTGCCAGCAGCCCGAGAGGGCGGGGGGGCCAAAATGAGCAGTTCTTC	CASSPRGRGGQNEQFF
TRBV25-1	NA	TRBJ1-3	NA	TGTGCCAGCAGTCCTTCGTCTTCTGGAAACACCATATATTTT	CASSPSSSGNTIYF
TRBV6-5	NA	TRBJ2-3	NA	TGTGCCAGCAGTTACTCGAGTCTTAGGGATACGCAGTATTTT	CASSYSSLRDTQYF
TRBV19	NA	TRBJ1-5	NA	TGTGCCAGTAGTATGGGAAATCAGCCCCAGCATTTT	CASSMGNQPQHF
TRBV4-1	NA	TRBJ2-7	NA	TGCGCCAGCAGCCAAACCGCCGGACAGTCCTACGAGCAGTACTTC	CASSQTAGQSYEQYF
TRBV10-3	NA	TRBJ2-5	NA	TGTGCCACCGGACCTTCGTTCGGGGATGGGGAAGAGACCCAGTACTTC	CATGPSFGDGEETQYF
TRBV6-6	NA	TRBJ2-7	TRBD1	TGTGCCAGCAGTTACTCCCGGGACAGGGATTACGAGCAGTACTTC	CASSYSRDRDYEQYF
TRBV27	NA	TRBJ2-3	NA	TGTGCCAGCAGTCCACTCGGCAACACAGATACGCAGTATTTT	CASSPLGNTDTQYF
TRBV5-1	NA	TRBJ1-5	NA	TGCGCCAGCAGAGGAGGGGTTAATCAGCCCCAGCATTTT	CASRGGVNQPQHF
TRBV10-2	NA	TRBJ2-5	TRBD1	TGCGCCAGCAGGGACAGGGGTTCCAAAGAGACCCAGTACTTC	CASRDRGSKETQYF
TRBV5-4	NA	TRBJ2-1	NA	TGTGCCAGCACCTTGGGGCTAGCCGACTACAATGAGCAGTTCTTC	CASTLGLADYNEQFF
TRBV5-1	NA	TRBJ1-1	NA	TGCGCCAGCAGCCAAAAGGGCCTTGAAGCTTTCTTT	CASSQKGLEAFF
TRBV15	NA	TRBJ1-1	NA	TGTGCCACCAGCAGACTAGGGTCCACTGAAGCTTTCTTT	CATSRLGSTEAFF
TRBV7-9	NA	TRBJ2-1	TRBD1	TGTGCCAGCAGCTCCAGGACAGGGGAGGTATACAATGAGCAGTTCTTC	CASSSRTGEVYNEQFF
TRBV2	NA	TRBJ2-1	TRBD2	TGTGCCAGCAGTGAAGAACTAGCGGGGGGGCTAAATGAGCAGTTCTTC	CASSEELAGGLNEQFF
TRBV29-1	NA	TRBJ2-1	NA	TGCAGCGTTAATACTGTATACAATGAGCAGTTCTTC	CSVNTVYNEQFF
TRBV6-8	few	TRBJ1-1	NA	TGTGCCAGCAGTCGGACGGAGAACACTGAAGCTTTCTTT	CASSRTENTEAFF
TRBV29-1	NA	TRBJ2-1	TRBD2	TGCAGCGTTGAATCTAGCGGGGGGTTTTCCTACAATGAGCAGTTCTTC	CSVESSGGFSYNEQFF
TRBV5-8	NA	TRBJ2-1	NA	TGTGCCAGCAGCTTGGAAAGGGGGAGCTACAATGAGCAGTTCTTC	CASSLERGSYNEQFF